This entry features one T cell receptor (beta chain) sequence. The CDR3 consists of 14 residues. Trimming removed 0 bases from V and 6 bases from J, with 11 bases in between. Germline V gene sequence: CDR1 SGHRS, CDR2 YFSETQ. This sample stems from a study of control samples from healthy donors and cancer patients. Method: immunoSEQ multiplex PCR; TCRdb's copy keeps in-frame clones and lacks some. The sample records about 130,000 clones, 91% being singletons. The source is a man between 18 and 35 years old in good health. Material: blood. This chain links TRBV5-1 with TRBJ2-3; D remains unclear. Here the CDR3 DNA reads TGCGCCAGCAGCTTGGCTACTACAAGGGATACGCAGTATTTT. It translates to CASSLATTRDTQYF.